These 4 T cell receptor beta chains came from one sample sequenced in a study of OX40 agonist ivuxolimab in advanced cancers. This table comes from immunoSEQ multiplex PCR, and its TCRdb copy is limited to in-frame clones, with some not included. The sample records approximately 90,000 clones, about 90% being singletons. The sequencing here drew on CD4+ or CD8+ T cells sorted from blood, taken in a trial of the OX40 agonist ivuxolimab. Receptors were obtained from an adult with an advanced solid tumor such as melanoma, head and neck, liver or kidney cancer.

The chain combines TRBV18 with TRBJ2-5; D not certain. There are 14 residues in the CDR3. With 3 bases removed from V and 5 bases from J, the gap between germline ends came to 13 bases. Looked up from germline, CDR1 is KGHSH and CDR2 is LQKENI. The CDR3 is CASSPYEGIETQYF. The CDR3 DNA reads as TGTGCCAGCTCACCGTACGAAGGAATCGAGACCCAGTACTTC.

The chain links TRBV27 to TRBJ2-7, with 7 bases fitting TRBD2. V gave up 4 bases and J gave up 5 bases; unmatched junction bases: 5. This CDR3 comprises 13 residues. The germline CDR1 and CDR2 sequences are MNHEY and SMNVEV (reference sequence). The CDR3 DNA follows: TGTGCCAGCAGTTGGGGGGGGAAGGACGAGCAGTACTTC. It specifies CASSWGGKDEQYF.

CDR3 residues: CASSRSGSRFNEQFF. CDR3 in DNA: TGTGCCAGCAGTAGAAGCGGGAGTCGGTTCAATGAGCAGTTCTTC. V gene TRBV2 combines with J gene TRBJ2-1; 8 bases map to TRBD2. The CDR3 extends over 15 amino acids. Unmatched junction bases numbered 9, after V lost 5 bases and J lost 6 bases. Looked up from germline, CDR1 is SNHLY and CDR2 is FYNNEI.

The V call is TRBV18, the J call TRBJ1-2; D not certain. Trimming took off 0 bases at V and 4 bases at J, with 12 bases between the two ends. The germline CDR1 and CDR2 sequences are KGHSH and LQKENI. The CDR3 contains 15 residues. The CDR3 loop reads CASSPPNTPGYGYTF. The DNA of the CDR3 is TGTGCCAGCTCACCACCAAACACCCCTGGCTATGGCTACACCTTC.